These 25 T cell receptor beta chains were sequenced from one sample in a study of identical twins. From the 5' RACE reads, TCRdb called clonotypes with MiXCR, one entry per CDR3 protein. Here the sample spans 1.5 million to 2 million distinct CDR3 sequences, roughly a third being singletons. Material: cord blood. Every receptor here comes from a newborn girl in good health.

In this sample, this clonotype turned up a few times. The genes are TRBV18 and TRBJ2-5, with TRBD2 as a possible D gene (6 bases). The CDR3 runs 13 residues. Trimming removed 2 bases at V and 5 bases at J, with 9 bases between. The germline CDR1 and CDR2 sequences are KGHSH and LQKENI. CDR3 in amino acids: CASSPVGGETQYF. As DNA, the CDR3 is TGTGCCAGCTCACCAGTCGGGGGTGAGACCCAGTACTTC.

This clonotype has more than one count but fewer than ten. This chain uses TRBV13 with TRBJ2-4; D perhaps matches TRBD1 (6 bases). Trimming removed 3 bases from V and 2 bases from J, with 11 bases in between. The CDR3 spans 15 residues. The germline CDR1 and CDR2 sequences are PRHDT and FYEKMQ (reference sequence). This CDR3 is CASSLPGTSKNIQYF. DNA of the CDR3: TGTGCCAGCAGCTTGCCAGGGACATCCAAAAACATTCAGTACTTC.

This clonotype was observed a handful of times. The chain couples TRBV7-2 to TRBJ1-2, with TRBD1 matching 7 bases. From germline, CDR1 is SGHTA and CDR2 FQGNSA. The ends lost 6 bases at V and 5 bases at J; junction bases unmatched: 6. The CDR3 extends over 13 amino acids. CDR3 residues: CASRDNRGYGYTF. The CDR3 bases are TGTGCCAGCAGGGATAACAGGGGATATGGCTACACCTTC.

Comments on this clonotype: A much larger clonotype is one base distant, so this may be a read error. This chain links TRBV10-3 with TRBJ2-5; TRBD2 is a possible D gene (6 bases). Germline CDR1 is ENHRY and CDR2 is SYGVKD. The V gene lost 0 bases and the J gene lost 11 bases, with 19 bases spanning the gap. The CDR3 is 15 amino acids. The CDR3 reads CAISESATRSHEQYF. CDR3 in DNA: TGTGCCATCAGTGAGTCGGCGACTAGGTCGCATGAGCAGTACTTC.

J is TRBJ2-3 and V is TRBV7-9; perhaps TRBD1 as D (5 bases). The germline V and J ends were trimmed by 1 base and 2 bases, with 10 bases remaining between them. The germline CDR1 and CDR2 sequences are SEHNR and FQNEAQ (reference sequence). The CDR3 spans 15 residues. The CDR3 sequence: CASSLERTPTDTQYF. The CDR3, as DNA: TGTGCCAGCAGCTTAGAAAGGACACCCACAGATACGCAGTATTTT.

This clonotype was recorded once. V usage is TRBV6-1 and J usage is TRBJ1-4; D is possibly TRBD1 (5 bases). The CDR3 loop spans 14 amino acids. V lost 3 bases to trimming and J lost 5 bases, with 10 bases between them. Germline V gene data show CDR1 as MNHNS and CDR2 as SASEGT. The CDR3 sequence: CASSDRWGNEKLFF. The CDR3 DNA reads as TGTGCCAGCAGTGATCGGTGGGGGAATGAAAAACTGTTTTTT.

The DNA for the CDR3 is TGTGCCAGCAGCGTAGGACAAATAAACACTGAAGCTTTCTTT. Its translation is CASSVGQINTEAFF. The chain is built from TRBV9 and TRBJ1-1, with D unresolved. V lost 0 bases and J 2 bases, leaving 8 bases between the germline ends. CDR3 length: 14 residues. CDR1 is SGDLS, CDR2 YYNGEE, per germline.

In its sample, this clonotype was seen many times. The J gene is TRBJ1-1, the V gene TRBV7-9; D not resolved. Trimming cost V 6 bases and J 0 bases, with 8 bases left between them. The CDR3 totals 13 residues. Germline CDR1 and CDR2: SEHNR and FQNEAQ (reference sequence). Written as DNA, the CDR3 is TGTGCCAGCAGACCCACTGTGAACACTGAAGCTTTCTTT. It translates to CASRPTVNTEAFF.

There are a few counts of this clonotype. DNA of the CDR3: TGTGCCTGCCGGACGGGGGGCGGATACAATGAGCAGTTCTTC. Its translation is CACRTGGGYNEQFF. This chain links TRBV12-3 or TRBV12-4 with TRBJ2-1; D is possibly TRBD2 (7 bases). CDR3 length: 14 residues. Trimming shortened V by 11 bases and J by 4 bases, and 18 bases separated the two germline ends.

V and J are TRBV28 and TRBJ2-2; 7 bases match TRBD1. CDR1 and CDR2 (germline): MDHEN, SYDVKM. The CDR3 runs to 16 residues. The ends lost 1 base at V and 4 bases at J; junction bases unmatched: 6. The CDR3 is CASSLSKTGVTGELFF. The DNA of the CDR3 is TGTGCCAGCAGTTTATCCAAAACAGGGGTCACCGGGGAGCTGTTTTTT.

This clonotype was counted between two and nine times. The chain carries TRBV2 and TRBJ1-4, with D perhaps matching TRBD1 (6 bases). The CDR3 is made up of 14 amino acids. The ends were cut back, 6 bases at V and 7 bases at J, with 15 bases in the middle. Germline assignment: CDR1 SNHLY and CDR2 FYNNEI. The CDR3 spells CASSRGMASEKLFF. CDR3 nucleotides: TGTGCCAGCAGCAGGGGAATGGCGAGTGAAAAACTGTTTTTT.

The chain is built from TRBV27 and TRBJ2-1, with TRBD1 matching over 8 bases. The CDR3 covers 16 residues. V lost 4 bases and J lost 4; bases outside the gene matches: 9. Germline CDR1 reads MNHEY; CDR2 reads SMNVEV (reference sequence). Written as DNA, the CDR3 is TGTGCCAGCAGTTCGCGGCGGACAGGGCCTTACAATGAGCAGTTCTTC. Protein sequence: CASSSRRTGPYNEQFF.

This clonotype has more than one count but fewer than ten. V is TRBV3-1 and J is TRBJ2-1, with a possible D match to TRBD2 (5 bases). Germline assignment: CDR1 LGHDT and CDR2 YNNKEL (reference sequence). The CDR3 covers 15 residues. V was shortened by 3 bases and J by 2 bases, with 11 bases between the two germline ends. The CDR3 is CASSHKGLAYNEQFF. The CDR3 region has the DNA TGTGCCAGCAGCCATAAAGGACTGGCCTACAATGAGCAGTTCTTC.

The V gene is TRBV20-1, the J gene TRBJ2-7; a weak D match, TRBD2 (5 bases). V lost 0 bases to trimming and J lost 7 bases, with 19 bases between them. CDR3 length: 15 amino acids. From germline, CDR1 is DFQATT and CDR2 SNEGSKA (reference sequence). The CDR3 region has the DNA TGCAGTGCTAGAGACGGCCATCACGGGAACAATGAGCAGTACTTC. Translation: CSARDGHHGNNEQYF.

This CDR3 is CASSSGVQKAFF. The DNA of the CDR3 is TGTGCCAGCAGTTCAGGGGTCCAAAAAGCTTTCTTT. The chain couples TRBV12-3 or TRBV12-4 to TRBJ1-1, with D perhaps matching TRBD1 (6 bases). V was trimmed by 4 bases and J by 9 bases, leaving 12 bases between them. This CDR3 has 12 residues.

The sample holds many counts of this clonotype. This sequence joins TRBV25-1 and TRBJ2-7, with D possibly being TRBD2 (5 bases). Germline V gives CDR1 MGHDK, CDR2 SYGVNS. The V end was cut by 2 bases, the J end by 0 bases, with 8 bases between. CDR3 size: 14 residues. The CDR3 sequence is CASSERAGSYEQYF. The CDR3 DNA sequence: TGTGCCAGCAGTGAACGGGCGGGCTCCTACGAGCAGTACTTC.

The chain combines TRBV5-1 with TRBJ2-5, with D perhaps TRBD1 or TRBD2 (6 bases each). The CDR3 is 14 amino acids. Trimming left V 4 bases short and J 3 bases short, with 13 bases between. Germline-derived CDR1 and CDR2 are SGHRS and YFSETQ. CDR3 sequence (DNA): TGCGCCAGCAGCCAGGGGTCTAGCGAAGAGACCCAGTACTTC. Translation: CASSQGSSEETQYF.

The genes are TRBV5-1 and TRBJ2-2; D is possibly TRBD1 (5 bases). The CDR3 runs 14 residues. Germline V lookup: CDR1 SGHRS, CDR2 YFSETQ. The V gene lost 0 bases and the J gene lost 3 bases, with 6 bases spanning the gap. The CDR3 region is CASSLEGDTGELFF. CDR3 in DNA: TGCGCCAGCAGCTTGGAAGGGGACACCGGGGAGCTGTTTTTT.

The chain recombines TRBV20-1 with TRBJ2-3; the match to TRBD2 covers 9 bases. Germline values: CDR1 DFQATT, CDR2 SNEGSKA (reference sequence). The trim removed 7 bases at V and 7 bases at J, leaving 12 bases unmatched. CDR3 length equals 14 residues. The CDR3 coding sequence is TGCAGTGGAGCGGGAGGTCTGCTGGGGTATACGCAGTATTTT. Protein product: CSGAGGLLGYTQYF.

The chain recombines TRBV20-1 with TRBJ2-5; 7 bases match TRBD1. From germline, CDR1 is DFQATT and CDR2 SNEGSKA (reference sequence). Trimming at V came to 1 base and at J to 5 bases, leaving 10 bases not matched to a gene. The CDR3 runs to 15 residues. Here the CDR3 DNA reads TGCAGTGCTAGAGTTTACAGGGGCTCTCGCGAGACCCAGTACTTC. As protein: CSARVYRGSRETQYF.

The chain joins TRBV20-1 to TRBJ2-1; TRBD2 is a possible D gene (5 bases). This CDR3 contains 16 residues. V was shortened by 1 base and J by 8 bases, with 21 bases between the two germline ends. Germline V lookup: CDR1 DFQATT, CDR2 SNEGSKA (reference sequence). In nucleotides, the CDR3 is TGCAGTGCTAGAGCCTTACTAGAATCGCTGGGCCATGAGCAGTTCTTC. It translates to CSARALLESLGHEQFF.

This clonotype turned up a few times. This sequence joins TRBV2 and TRBJ2-3; 11 positions match TRBD1. Germline trimming cut 6 bases from V and 5 bases from J; bases unmatched to any gene: 1. Germline CDR1 reads SNHLY; CDR2 reads FYNNEI. CDR3 length: 13 amino acids. CDR3 sequence reads: CASRGTGGDTQYF. CDR3 nucleotides: TGTGCCAGCAGAGGGACAGGGGGAGATACGCAGTATTTT.

This sequence joins TRBV30 and TRBJ2-1; a possible D gene is TRBD2 (5 bases). Trimming took off 3 bases at V and 12 bases at J, with 15 bases between the two ends. Looked up from germline, CDR1 is GTSNPN and CDR2 is SVGIG (reference sequence). The CDR3 runs to 12 residues. The CDR3 reads CAWRAPGEGQFF. Written as DNA, the CDR3 is TGTGCCTGGAGAGCCCCGGGTGAGGGGCAGTTCTTC.

This clonotype was seen a handful of times. The chain is built from TRBV11-2 and TRBJ2-5; D is undetermined. The germline V and J ends were trimmed by 3 bases and 5 bases, with 13 bases remaining between them. CDR1 is SGHAT, CDR2 FQNNGV, per germline. The CDR3 runs 14 residues. CDR3 DNA: TGTGCCAGCAGCTTGGGCACCTTCGAGGAGACCCAGTACTTC. It codes for CASSLGTFEETQYF. Variable domain in full (rest from reference TRBV11-2 and TRBJ2-5): EAGVAQSPRYKIIEKRQSVAFWCNPISGHATLYWYQQILGQGPKLLIQFQNNGVVDDSQLPKDRFSAERLKGVDSTLKIQPAKLEDSAVYLCASSLGTFEETQYFGPGTRLLVL.

Comment on this clonotype: This may stem from a read error, because a much larger clone lies one nucleotide away. The rearrangement links TRBV5-1 to TRBJ2-7, with no clear D. Germline V gene data show CDR1 as SGHRS and CDR2 as YFSETQ. This CDR3 has 14 residues. With 1 base removed from V and 1 base from J, the gap between germline ends came to 9 bases. The CDR3 bases are TGCGCCAGCAGCTTGTTACGAGTTTCCTACGAGCAGTACTTC. Its protein is CASSLLRVSYEQYF.